The sequence of this TCR beta chain was determined in a study of early T cells in non-severe SARS-CoV-2 infection. As for the study in general: Unsorted whole blood bulk RNA was sequenced, with unpaired chains.

Overall study findings and caveats: Database matching using VDJdb favored anti-spike CD8 responses, with private and CD4 specificities left missing.

This clonotype has at least ten counts. Antigen specificity is unknown. The CDR3 runs 13 residues. V was shortened by 3 bases and J by 2 bases, with 7 bases between the two germline ends. Per the germline V gene, CDR1 is MDHEN and CDR2 is SYDVKM. Individual cDNA molecules each received unique molecular identifiers attached to them. TCRdb fed the 5' RACE reads into MiXCR, producing one record per CDR3 protein. This sample carries about 55,000 distinct CDR3 sequences, around 6.6% of them seen once, and the ten largest clones take 5.8%. This rearrangement joins TRBV28 to TRBJ1-2; D is possibly TRBD1 (5 bases). Source: whole blood, taken at baseline. This sequence was found in an adult who was a healthcare worker with PCR-confirmed SARS-CoV-2 infection or an uninfected control (not recorded which). CDR3 sequence reads: CASSLAGNYGYTF. The CDR3, as DNA: TGTGCCAGCAGTTTGGCAGGGAACTATGGCTACACCTTC.